This T cell receptor beta chain was sequenced during a study of blood T cells in healthy people across ages. Whole-study findings and limits: TCR beta diversity correlated strongly with naive T cell percentage. Leaving the PBMCs unsorted stopped any conclusive comparison of naive versus antigen-experienced cells.

The length of the CDR3 is 16 residues. The germline V gene has CDR1 MNHNS and CDR2 SASEGT. With V trimmed by 10 bases and J by 0 bases, 9 bases remained unmatched. The second PCR ran about 6 to 12 cycles with a sample-barcoded 5' primer and J-beta primers. With 12 random nucleotides, a template-switch adaptor tagged each individual cDNA molecule. TCRdb re-called the 5' RACE reads with MiXCR, one entry per CDR3 protein. This table has roughly 640,000 distinct CDR3 sequences, less than 35% appearing once. At least 7 million PBMCs were isolated per sample. This clonotype was detected ten times or more. Antigen: not known.

The chain has TRBV6-1 and TRBJ2-6; TRBD2 matches 7 bases. Sequencing was carried out using blood. This TCR was sampled from a woman over 75 in good health. The CDR3 is CATPRRGSSGANVLTF. In DNA, the CDR3 is TGTGCCACCCCAAGGCGGGGGTCCTCTGGGGCCAACGTCCTGACTTTC.